This record covers a single TCR beta chain. Its matching antigen is unknown. Data came from immunoSEQ multiplex PCR; TCRdb stores just in-frame clones and leaves some out. The sample has 55,000 to 75,000 clones, about three quarters seen once. This sample was included in a study of T cell responses to AZD1222 COVID-19 vaccine. Study as a whole: Researchers grouped second doses given at about 4 or about 12 weeks into one pool.

Notes on the study in general: Epitopes outside B.1.351 and B.1.1.7 mutated regions reportedly drew nearly half of spike TCRs. The study identified only 6 or 7 AZD1222 recipients as seropositive at baseline. A mostly white British donor set with more females was recruited, and clonal diversity was possibly underestimated.

V was shortened by 11 bases and J by 4 bases, with 18 bases between the two germline ends. Germline V CDR1 and CDR2: MNHEY, SVGAGI. The CDR3 runs 14 residues. The TCR sequence derives from an adult in good health. V is TRBV6-5 and J is TRBJ1-3; a weak D match, TRBD1 (5 bases). The sequencing used peripheral blood, collected on day 0 of AZD1222 vaccination. This chain's CDR3 is CAGNTGPVGNTIYF. The CDR3 DNA sequence: TGTGCCGGAAACACAGGCCCGGTCGGAAACACCATATATTTT.